In its sample, the clone carrying this TCR beta chain was seen many times. Regions amplified from RNA transcripts were the TCR beta CDR3 regions. A set of HTBI primers served as the primers for a first-round RT-PCR of the TCR CDR3. TCRdb reprocessed the multiplex PCR reads via MiXCR and lists one record per CDR3 protein. In the table there are over 300,000 distinct CDR3 sequences, over 11% of which are singletons. The data derive from a study of T cells in Graves' hyperthyroidism and ophthalmopathy. Every diagnosis used clinical symptoms, serum thyroxine and TRAb, thyroid ultrasound and orbital computed tomography. The TCR sequence derives from a woman between 55 and 75 years old with Graves' hyperthyroidism. The sequenced sample was blood.

CDR3 loop: CASSLEPGRYEQYF. CDR3 DNA sequence: TGTGCCAGCAGCTTAGAACCGGGGAGATACGAGCAGTACTTC. The chain links TRBV7-9 to TRBJ2-7; D is possibly TRBD2 (5 bases). CDR3 length: 14 amino acids. Germline V lookup: CDR1 SEHNR, CDR2 FQNEAQ (reference sequence). Deletions cut 1 base from V and 4 bases from J, with 11 bases between.